Below, 11 T cell receptor beta chains from the same sample are listed, as sequenced in a study of neurological immune-mediated disorders. Time point in this sample: technical triplicate 1. TCRdb passed the 5' RACE reads through MiXCR, listing each CDR3 protein once. The table has roughly 25,000 distinct CDR3 sequences, under 15% seen once. Sequenced material: CD4+ T cells from blood. Receptors originate from a female donor with HTLV-1-associated myelopathy (HAM/TSP).

At least ten counts were recorded for this clonotype. The chain uses TRBV24-1 and TRBJ2-3; tentatively, D is TRBD2 (5 bases). This CDR3 is 15 amino acids long. Germline assignment: CDR1 KGHDR and CDR2 SFDVKD. The V end lost 1 base, the J end lost 1 base, and 8 bases lay between the germline ends. In nucleotides, the CDR3 is TGTGCCACCAGTGATTTTAGCGCCCGCACAGATACGCAGTATTTT. Protein: CATSDFSARTDTQYF.

There are a few counts of this clonotype. The V gene is TRBV20-1, the J gene TRBJ1-2; D gene ambiguous. Trimming took off 3 bases at V and 7 bases at J, with 12 bases between the two ends. The CDR3 covers 12 residues. Per the germline V gene, CDR1 is DFQATT and CDR2 is SNEGSKA (reference sequence). The CDR3 region has the DNA TGCAGTGCTAGTAGGATCGAAGTTGGCTACACCTTC. Translating gives CSASRIEVGYTF.

The table lists this clonotype with many counts. The chain links TRBV6-5 to TRBJ2-3; D is possibly TRBD1 or TRBD2 (7 bases each). This CDR3 has 16 amino acids. The germline V and J ends were trimmed by 6 bases and 4 bases, with 20 bases remaining between them. Germline assignment: CDR1 MNHEY and CDR2 SVGAGI. CDR3 in DNA: TGTGCCAGCAGACGGGGGGACAGTCGCGGGGCAGATACGCAGTATTTT. Translating it yields CASRRGDSRGADTQYF.

In its sample, this clonotype is medium-sized. V is TRBV7-3 and J is TRBJ2-3, with 12 bases identical to TRBD2. This CDR3 is 15 amino acids long. CDR1 and CDR2 from the germline V gene are SGHTA and FQGTGA. After removal of 2 bases from V and 8 bases from J, the junction contained 5 bases not matched to a gene. CDR3 nucleotides: TGTGCCAGCAGCTTACTAGCGGGGGGGCCCGGTACGCAGTATTTT. Protein product: CASSLLAGGPGTQYF.

Worth noting for this clonotype: A much larger clonotype is one base distant, so this may be a read error. DNA for the CDR3: TGCACCAGCAGTAGAGACATGGACTCTGGAAACACCATATATTTT. It specifies CTSSRDMDSGNTIYF. The J gene is TRBJ1-3, the V gene TRBV10-1; D is unclear. This CDR3 contains 15 residues. In germline, CDR1 is WNHNN, CDR2 SYGVQD (reference sequence).

At least ten counts were recorded for this clonotype. The V call is TRBV30, the J call TRBJ2-1; D gene ambiguous. CDR3 size: 13 residues. V lost 0 bases, J lost 4 bases, and 7 bases lay in between. Germline CDR1 is GTSNPN and CDR2 is SVGIG (reference sequence). CDR3 DNA sequence: TGTGCCTGGAGTGTAACAAATTACAATGAGCAGTTCTTC. It translates to CAWSVTNYNEQFF.

This clonotype has at least ten counts. The V call is TRBV5-5, the J call TRBJ2-5, with D unresolved. Germline V gene lookup returns CDR1 SGHKS and CDR2 YYEKEE (reference sequence). This CDR3 is built from 14 residues. Trimming took 4 bases from V and 1 from J, leaving 11 bases between them. This CDR3 is CASSVRYSQETQYF. The CDR3 DNA follows: TGTGCCAGCAGCGTGAGATATAGCCAAGAGACCCAGTACTTC. The whole variable domain, remainder taken from reference TRBV5-5 and TRBJ2-5, is DAGVTQSPTHLIKTRGQQVTLRCSPISGHKSVSWYQQVLGQGPQFIFQYYEKEERGRGNFPDRFSARQFPNYSSELNVNALLLGDSALYLCASSVRYSQETQYFGPGTRLLVL.

This clonotype ranks as medium-sized (0.01 to 0.1%). This chain joins TRBV20-1 and TRBJ2-3; 9 bases agree with TRBD2. CDR3 length: 11 residues. V lost 6 bases and J lost 10; bases outside the gene matches: 5. Germline V gene sequence: CDR1 DFQATT, CDR2 SNEGSKA (reference sequence). The CDR3 region is CSAQTSGSQYF. DNA for the CDR3: TGCAGTGCCCAGACTAGCGGTTCGCAGTATTTT.

The V gene is TRBV19, the J gene TRBJ1-4; possibly TRBD1 for D (5 bases). There are 17 residues in the CDR3. Trimming stripped 3 bases from V and 7 bases from J, with 21 bases between. Germline values: CDR1 LNHDA, CDR2 SQIVND (reference sequence). In nucleotides, the CDR3 is TGTGCCAGTAGTATTCCAATGAGGGCAGGGCTTCTTGAAAAACTGTTTTTT. Amino acid sequence: CASSIPMRAGLLEKLFF.

The V gene is TRBV3-1, the J gene TRBJ1-1; D remains ambiguous. CDR3 length equals 13 residues. From germline, CDR1 is LGHDT and CDR2 YNNKEL (reference sequence). The V end was cut by 3 bases, the J end by 6 bases, with 11 bases between. The CDR3 here is CASSHRNPSEAFF. CDR3 DNA: TGTGCCAGCAGCCATCGCAATCCCTCTGAAGCTTTCTTT.

The V gene is TRBV20-1, the J gene TRBJ2-5; no definite D call. CDR1 is DFQATT and CDR2 is SNEGSKA in the germline V gene (reference sequence). V was shortened by 6 bases and J by 3 bases, with 17 bases between the two germline ends. The CDR3 is 14 amino acids. The CDR3 sequence is CSASRFQPKETQYF. The CDR3 nucleotides are TGCAGTGCCAGCAGGTTTCAGCCAAAAGAGACCCAGTACTTC.